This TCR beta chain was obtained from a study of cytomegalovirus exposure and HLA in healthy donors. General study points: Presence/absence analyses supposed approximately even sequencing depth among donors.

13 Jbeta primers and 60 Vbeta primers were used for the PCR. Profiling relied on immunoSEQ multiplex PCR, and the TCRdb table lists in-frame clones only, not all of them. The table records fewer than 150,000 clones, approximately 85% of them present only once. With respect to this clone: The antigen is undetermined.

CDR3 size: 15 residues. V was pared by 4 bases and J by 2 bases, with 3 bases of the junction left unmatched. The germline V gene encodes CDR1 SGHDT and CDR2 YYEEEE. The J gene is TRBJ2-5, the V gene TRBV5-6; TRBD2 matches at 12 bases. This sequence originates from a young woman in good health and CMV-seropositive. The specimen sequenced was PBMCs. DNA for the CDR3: TGTGCCAGCAGCCGGACTAGCGGGGAACAAGAGACCCAGTACTTC. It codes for CASSRTSGEQETQYF. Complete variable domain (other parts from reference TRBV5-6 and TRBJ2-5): DAGVTQSPTHLIKTRGQQVTLRCSPKSGHDTVSWYQQALGQGPQFIFQYYEEEERQRGNFPDRFSGHQFPNYSSELNVNALLLGDSALYLCASSRTSGEQETQYFGPGTRLLVL.